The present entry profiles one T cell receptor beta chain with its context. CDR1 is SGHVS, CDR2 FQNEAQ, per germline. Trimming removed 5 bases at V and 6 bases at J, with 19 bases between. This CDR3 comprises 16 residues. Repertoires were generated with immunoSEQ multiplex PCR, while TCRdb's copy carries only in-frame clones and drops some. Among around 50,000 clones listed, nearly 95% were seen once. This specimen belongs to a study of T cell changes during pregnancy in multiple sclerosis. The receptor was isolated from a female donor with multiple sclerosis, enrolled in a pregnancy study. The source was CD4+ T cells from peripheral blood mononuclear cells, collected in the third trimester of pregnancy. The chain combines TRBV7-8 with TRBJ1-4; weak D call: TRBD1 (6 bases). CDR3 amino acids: CASSVRLGALHEKLFF. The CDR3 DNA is TGTGCCAGCAGCGTGAGACTGGGGGCGCTTCATGAAAAACTGTTTTTT.